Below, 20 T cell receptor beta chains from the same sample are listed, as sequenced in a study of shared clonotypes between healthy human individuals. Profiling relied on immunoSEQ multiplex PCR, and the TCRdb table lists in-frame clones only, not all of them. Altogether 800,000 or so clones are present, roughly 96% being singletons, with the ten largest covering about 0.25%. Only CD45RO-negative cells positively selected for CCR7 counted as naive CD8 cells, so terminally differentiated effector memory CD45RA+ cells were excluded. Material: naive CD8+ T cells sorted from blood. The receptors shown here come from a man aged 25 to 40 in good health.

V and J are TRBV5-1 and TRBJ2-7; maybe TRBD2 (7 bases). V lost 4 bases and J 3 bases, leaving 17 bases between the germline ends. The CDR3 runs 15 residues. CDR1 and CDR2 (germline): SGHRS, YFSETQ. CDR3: CASSLGLGGFYEQYF. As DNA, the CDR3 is TGCGCCAGCAGCCTTGGACTAGGGGGATTCTACGAGCAGTACTTC.

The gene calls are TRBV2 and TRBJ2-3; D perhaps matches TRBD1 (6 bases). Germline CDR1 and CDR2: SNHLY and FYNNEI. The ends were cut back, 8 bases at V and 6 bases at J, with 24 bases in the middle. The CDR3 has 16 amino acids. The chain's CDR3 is CASLLSGTRGPDTQYF. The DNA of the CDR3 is TGTGCCAGCCTGTTATCCGGGACAAGGGGCCCGGATACGCAGTATTTT.

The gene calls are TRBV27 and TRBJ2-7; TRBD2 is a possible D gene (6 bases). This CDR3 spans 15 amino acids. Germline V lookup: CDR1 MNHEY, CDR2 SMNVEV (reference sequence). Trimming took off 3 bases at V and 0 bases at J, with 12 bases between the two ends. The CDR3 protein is CASSLRRETSYEQYF. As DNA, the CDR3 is TGTGCCAGCAGTTTGAGGAGGGAAACCTCCTACGAGCAGTACTTC.

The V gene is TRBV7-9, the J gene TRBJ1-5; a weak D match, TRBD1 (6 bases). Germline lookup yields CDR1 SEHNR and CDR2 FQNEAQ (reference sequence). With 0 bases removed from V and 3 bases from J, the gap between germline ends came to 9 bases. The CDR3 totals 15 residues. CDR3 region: CASSLAGQNNQPQHF. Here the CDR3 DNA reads TGTGCCAGCAGCTTAGCCGGACAGAACAATCAGCCCCAGCATTTT. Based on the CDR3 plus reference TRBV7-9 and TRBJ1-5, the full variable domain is DTGVSQNPRHKITKRGQNVTFRCDPISEHNRLYWYRQTLGQGPEFLTYFQNEAQLEKSRLLSDRFSAERPKGSFSTLEIQRTEQGDSAMYLCASSLAGQNNQPQHFGDGTRLSIL.

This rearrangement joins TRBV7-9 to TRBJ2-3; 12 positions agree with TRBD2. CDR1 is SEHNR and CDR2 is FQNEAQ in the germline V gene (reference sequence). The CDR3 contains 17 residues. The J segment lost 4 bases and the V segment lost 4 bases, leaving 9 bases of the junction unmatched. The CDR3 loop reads CASSSIRTSGNADTQYF. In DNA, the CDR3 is TGTGCCAGCAGCTCAATTCGGACTAGCGGGAACGCAGATACGCAGTATTTT.

CDR3 protein: CASSLDIAGGPFNEQFF. In nucleotides, the CDR3 is TGTGCCAGCAGCTTAGACATCGCGGGAGGGCCTTTCAATGAGCAGTTCTTC. The chain couples TRBV7-9 to TRBJ2-1; 9 positions agree with TRBD2. CDR3 size: 17 residues. Germline V lookup: CDR1 SEHNR, CDR2 FQNEAQ (reference sequence). V lost 1 base and J lost 6; bases outside the gene matches: 10.

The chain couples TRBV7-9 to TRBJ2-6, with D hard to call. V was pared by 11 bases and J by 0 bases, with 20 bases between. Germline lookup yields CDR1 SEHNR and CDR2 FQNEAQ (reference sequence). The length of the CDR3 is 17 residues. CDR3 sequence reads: CAAEYGEADSGANVLTF. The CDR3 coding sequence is TGTGCCGCCGAATATGGCGAGGCGGACTCTGGGGCCAACGTCCTGACTTTC.

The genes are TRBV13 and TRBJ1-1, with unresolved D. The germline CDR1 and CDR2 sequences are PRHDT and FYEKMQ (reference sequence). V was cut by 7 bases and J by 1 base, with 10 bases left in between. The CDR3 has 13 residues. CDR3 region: CASNHKWNTEAFF. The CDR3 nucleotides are TGTGCCAGCAACCACAAGTGGAACACTGAAGCTTTCTTT.

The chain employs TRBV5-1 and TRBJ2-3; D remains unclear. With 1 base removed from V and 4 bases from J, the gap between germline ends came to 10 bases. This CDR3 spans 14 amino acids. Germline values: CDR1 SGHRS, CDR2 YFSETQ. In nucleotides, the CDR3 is TGCGCCAGCAGCTTGTTCCCCGGCTCAGATACGCAGTATTTT. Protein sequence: CASSLFPGSDTQYF.

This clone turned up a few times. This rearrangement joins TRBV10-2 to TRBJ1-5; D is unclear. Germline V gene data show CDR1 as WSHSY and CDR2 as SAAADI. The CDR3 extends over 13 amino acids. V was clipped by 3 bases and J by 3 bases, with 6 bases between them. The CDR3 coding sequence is TGCGCCAGCAGTGATCGCAACAATCAGCCCCAGCATTTT. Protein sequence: CASSDRNNQPQHF.

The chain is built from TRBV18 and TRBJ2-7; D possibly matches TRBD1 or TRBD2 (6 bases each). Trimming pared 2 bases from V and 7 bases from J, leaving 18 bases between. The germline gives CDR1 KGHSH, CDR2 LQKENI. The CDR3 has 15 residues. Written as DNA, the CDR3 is TGTGCCAGCTCACCATCTTCAGGGGAGGCGTGGGAGCAGTACTTC. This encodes CASSPSSGEAWEQYF.

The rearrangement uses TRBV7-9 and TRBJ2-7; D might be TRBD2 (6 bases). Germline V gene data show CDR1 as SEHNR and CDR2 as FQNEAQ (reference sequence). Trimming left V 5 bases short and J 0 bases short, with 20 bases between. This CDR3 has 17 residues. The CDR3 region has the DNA TGTGCCAGCAGCCTAAGGGTGGGAGGCTTTGACTCCTACGAGCAGTACTTC. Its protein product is CASSLRVGGFDSYEQYF.

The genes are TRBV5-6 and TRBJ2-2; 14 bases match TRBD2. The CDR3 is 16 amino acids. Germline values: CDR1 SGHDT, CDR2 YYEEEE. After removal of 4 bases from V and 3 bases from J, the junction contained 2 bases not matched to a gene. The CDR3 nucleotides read TGTGCCAGCAGCGAGGGACTAGCGGGGGACACCGGGGAGCTGTTTTTT. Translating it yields CASSEGLAGDTGELFF.

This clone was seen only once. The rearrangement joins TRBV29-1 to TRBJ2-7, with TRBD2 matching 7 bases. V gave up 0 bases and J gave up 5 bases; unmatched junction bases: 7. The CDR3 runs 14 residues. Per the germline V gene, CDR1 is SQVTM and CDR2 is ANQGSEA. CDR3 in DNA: TGCAGCGTTGAAGATCCGGCGGGAGTAAACGAGCAGTACTTC. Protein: CSVEDPAGVNEQYF.

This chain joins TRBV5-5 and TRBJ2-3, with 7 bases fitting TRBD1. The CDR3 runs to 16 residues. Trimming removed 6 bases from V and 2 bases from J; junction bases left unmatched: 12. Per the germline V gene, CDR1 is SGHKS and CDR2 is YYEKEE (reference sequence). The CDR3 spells CASTPSTGFPTDTQYF. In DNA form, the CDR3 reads TGTGCCAGCACCCCCTCGACAGGGTTCCCCACAGATACGCAGTATTTT.

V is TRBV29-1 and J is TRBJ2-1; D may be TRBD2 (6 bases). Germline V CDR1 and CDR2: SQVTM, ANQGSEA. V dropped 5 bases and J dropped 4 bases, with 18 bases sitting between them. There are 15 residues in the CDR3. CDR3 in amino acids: CSVSWGEVEYNEQFF. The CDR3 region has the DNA TGCAGCGTTTCCTGGGGGGAGGTAGAATACAATGAGCAGTTCTTC.

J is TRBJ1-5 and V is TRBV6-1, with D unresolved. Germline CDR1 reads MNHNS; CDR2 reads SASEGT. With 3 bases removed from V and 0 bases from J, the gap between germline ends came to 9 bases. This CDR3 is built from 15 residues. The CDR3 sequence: CASSEGILSNQPQHF. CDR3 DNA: TGTGCCAGCAGTGAGGGTATTCTTAGCAATCAGCCCCAGCATTTT.

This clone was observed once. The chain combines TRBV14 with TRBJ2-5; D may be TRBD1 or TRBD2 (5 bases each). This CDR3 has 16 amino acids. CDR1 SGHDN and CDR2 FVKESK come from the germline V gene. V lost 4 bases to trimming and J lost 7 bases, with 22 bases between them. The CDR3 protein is CASSRSSFGDGGTQYF. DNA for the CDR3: TGTGCCAGCAGCCGCTCGTCTTTTGGGGATGGGGGGACCCAGTACTTC. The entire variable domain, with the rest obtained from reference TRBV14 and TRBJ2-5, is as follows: EAGVTQFPSHSVIEKGQTVTLRCDPISGHDNLYWYRRVMGKEIKFLLHFVKESKQDESGMPNNRFLAERTGGTYSTLKVQPAELEDSGVYFCASSRSSFGDGGTQYFGPGTRLLVL.

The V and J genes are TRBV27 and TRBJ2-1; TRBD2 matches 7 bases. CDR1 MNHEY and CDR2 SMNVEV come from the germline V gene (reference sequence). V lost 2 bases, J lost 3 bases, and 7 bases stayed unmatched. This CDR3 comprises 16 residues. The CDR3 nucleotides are TGTGCCAGCAGTTTAGGAGGACTAGGTTACTACAATGAGCAGTTCTTC. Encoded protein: CASSLGGLGYYNEQFF.

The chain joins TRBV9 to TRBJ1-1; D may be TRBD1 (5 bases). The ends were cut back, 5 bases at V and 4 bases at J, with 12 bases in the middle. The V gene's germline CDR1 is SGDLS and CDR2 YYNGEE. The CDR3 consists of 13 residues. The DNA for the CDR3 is TGTGCCAGCAGTCAGGGAGTAGGCACTGAAGCTTTCTTT. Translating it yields CASSQGVGTEAFF.